Sequencing of this T cell receptor beta chain was carried out in a study of regulatory T cells in long-lasting Graves disease. Regarding time point: persistent/refractory GD, antithyroid drugs over 5 years with positive TRAb. Generation of the TCR library employed RNA extracted from PBMCs. It was American Thyroid Association guidelines that determined Graves' disease diagnosis. Notes on the study in general: Persistent Graves' patients showed a TCR diversity that was lower than that of newly diagnosed ones. Researchers examined only peripheral blood and not thyroid tissue. Possibly, too few samples lowered accuracy.

With 0 bases clipped from V and 2 bases from J, the junction kept 9 bases outside the gene matches. Germline V CDR1 and CDR2: DFQATT, SNEGSKA (reference sequence). This CDR3 comprises 17 residues. Of note for this clonotype: Its antigen is unidentified.

Arm-PCR with iRepertoire HTBI primers amplified the CDR3 regions for these TCR beta libraries. A single record per CDR3 protein comes from TCRdb applying MiXCR to the multiplex PCR reads. The repertoire holds 450,000 or so distinct CDR3 sequences, with roughly 20% as singletons. The chain carries TRBV20-1 and TRBJ2-7, with TRBD2 matching 11 bases. The receptor's source is a female donor with Graves disease. Material: peripheral blood mononuclear cells (PBMCs), obtained when the disease was refractory, from a patient treated with antithyroid drugs. The CDR3 bases are TGCAGTGCTAGAGATGGGACTAGCGGTCCTAAGGCCTACGAGCAGTACTTC. Translating it yields CSARDGTSGPKAYEQYF.